The TCR beta chain under discussion was sequenced for a study of cytomegalovirus exposure and HLA in healthy donors. Points from the study as a whole: Common viral pathogens seemed to be connected with several of the most significant clusters, according to a later analysis.

The study ran its PCR with 60 Vbeta and 13 Jbeta primers. Method: immunoSEQ multiplex PCR; TCRdb's copy keeps in-frame clones and lacks some. The table records 95,000 to 120,000 clones, about 61% of them present only once. V lost 7 bases and J lost 7, with 14 bases in between. The V gene's germline CDR1 is SGHAT and CDR2 FQNNGV. The CDR3 is 14 residues long. In regard to this clone: What it binds is not known.

Sequenced input: PBMCs. This TCR was recovered from a young man in good health and CMV-seropositive. The chain couples TRBV11-2 to TRBJ1-6; TRBD1 might be the D (6 bases). In DNA, the CDR3 is TGTGCCAGCACACAACAGGGCTGGAATTCACCCCTCCACTTT. As protein: CASTQQGWNSPLHF.